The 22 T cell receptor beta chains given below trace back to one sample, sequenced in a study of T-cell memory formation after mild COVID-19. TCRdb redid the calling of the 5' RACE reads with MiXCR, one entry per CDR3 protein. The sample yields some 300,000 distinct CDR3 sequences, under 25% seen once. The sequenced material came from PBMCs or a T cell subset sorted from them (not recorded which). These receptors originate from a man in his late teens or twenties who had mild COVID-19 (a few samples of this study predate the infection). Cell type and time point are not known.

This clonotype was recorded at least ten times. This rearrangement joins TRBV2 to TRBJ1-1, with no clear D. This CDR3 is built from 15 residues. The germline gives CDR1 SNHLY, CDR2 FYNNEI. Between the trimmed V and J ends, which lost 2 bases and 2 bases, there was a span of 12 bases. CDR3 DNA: TGTGCCAGCAGTGAACAAAGGACCGTAAACACTGAAGCTTTCTTT. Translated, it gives CASSEQRTVNTEAFF.

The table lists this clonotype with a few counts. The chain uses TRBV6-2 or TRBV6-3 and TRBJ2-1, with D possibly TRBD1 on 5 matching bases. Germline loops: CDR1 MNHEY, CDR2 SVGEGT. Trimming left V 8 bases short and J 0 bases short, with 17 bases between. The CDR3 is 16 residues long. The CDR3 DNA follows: TGTGCCAGCGGACACAGGTCACCCAGCTCCTACAATGAGCAGTTCTTC. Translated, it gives CASGHRSPSSYNEQFF.

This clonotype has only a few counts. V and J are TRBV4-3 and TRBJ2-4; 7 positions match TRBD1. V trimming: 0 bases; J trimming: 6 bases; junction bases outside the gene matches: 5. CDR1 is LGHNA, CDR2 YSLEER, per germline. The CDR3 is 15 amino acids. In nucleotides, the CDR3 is TGCGCCAGCAGCCAAGAGGGGACAGTCACAAACATTCAGTACTTC. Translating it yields CASSQEGTVTNIQYF.

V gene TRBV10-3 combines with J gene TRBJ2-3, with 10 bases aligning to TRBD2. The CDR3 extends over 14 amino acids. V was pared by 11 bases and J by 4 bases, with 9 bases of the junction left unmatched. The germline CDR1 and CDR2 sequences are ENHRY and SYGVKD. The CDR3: CAVRLAGLSDTQYF. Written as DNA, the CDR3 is TGTGCCGTTAGACTAGCGGGTCTCTCAGATACGCAGTATTTT.

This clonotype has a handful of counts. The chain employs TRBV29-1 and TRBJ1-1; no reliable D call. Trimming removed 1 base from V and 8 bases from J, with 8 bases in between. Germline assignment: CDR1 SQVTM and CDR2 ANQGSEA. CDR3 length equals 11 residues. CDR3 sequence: CSVEVYLEAFF. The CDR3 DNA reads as TGCAGCGTTGAAGTTTACTTAGAAGCTTTCTTT. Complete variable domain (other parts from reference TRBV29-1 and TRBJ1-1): SAVISQKPSRDICQRGTSLTIQCQVDSQVTMMFWYRQQPGQSLTLIATANQGSEATYESGFVIDKFPISRPNLTFSTLTVSNMSPEDSSIYLCSVEVYLEAFFGQGTRLTVV.

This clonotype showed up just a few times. The CDR3 here is CSARDWTRGGLFF. CDR3 nucleotide sequence: TGCAGTGCTAGAGATTGGACTCGTGGGGGCCTGTTCTTC. The genes are TRBV20-1 and TRBJ2-1; perhaps TRBD1 as D (6 bases). CDR1 and CDR2 from the germline V gene are DFQATT and SNEGSKA (reference sequence). This CDR3 has 13 residues. With 0 bases removed from V and 15 bases from J, the gap between germline ends came to 18 bases.

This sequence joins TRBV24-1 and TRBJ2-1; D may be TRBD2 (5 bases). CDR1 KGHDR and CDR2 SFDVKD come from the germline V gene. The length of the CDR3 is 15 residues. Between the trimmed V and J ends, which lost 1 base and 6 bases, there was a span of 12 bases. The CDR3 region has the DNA TGTGCCACCAGTGATTTAGCGAGGGCTCCCAATGAGCAGTTCTTC. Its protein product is CATSDLARAPNEQFF.

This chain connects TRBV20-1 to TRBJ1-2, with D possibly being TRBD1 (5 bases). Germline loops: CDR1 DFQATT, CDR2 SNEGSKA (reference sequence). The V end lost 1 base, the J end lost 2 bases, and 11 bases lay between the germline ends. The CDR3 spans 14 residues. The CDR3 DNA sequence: TGCAGTGCTAGAGTTTCCACAGGAAACTATGGCTACACCTTC. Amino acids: CSARVSTGNYGYTF.

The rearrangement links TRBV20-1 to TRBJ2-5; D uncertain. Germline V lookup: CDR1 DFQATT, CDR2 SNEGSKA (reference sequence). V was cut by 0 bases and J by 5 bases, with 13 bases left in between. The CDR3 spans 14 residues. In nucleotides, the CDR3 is TGCAGTGCTAGAGATCTGCTAAGCCTCGAGACCCAGTACTTC. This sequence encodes CSARDLLSLETQYF.

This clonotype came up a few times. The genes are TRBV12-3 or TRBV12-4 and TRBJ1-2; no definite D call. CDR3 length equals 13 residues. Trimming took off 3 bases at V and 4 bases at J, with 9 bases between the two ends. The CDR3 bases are TGTGCCAGCAGTTTGAGTCAGATCTATGGCTACACCTTC. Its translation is CASSLSQIYGYTF.

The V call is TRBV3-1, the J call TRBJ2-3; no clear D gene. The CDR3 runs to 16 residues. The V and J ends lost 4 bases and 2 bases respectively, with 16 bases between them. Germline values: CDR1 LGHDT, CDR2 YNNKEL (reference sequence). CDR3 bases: TGTGCCAGCAGCCCCGAACGCGGCGGAGCCACAGATACGCAGTATTTT. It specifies CASSPERGGATDTQYF.

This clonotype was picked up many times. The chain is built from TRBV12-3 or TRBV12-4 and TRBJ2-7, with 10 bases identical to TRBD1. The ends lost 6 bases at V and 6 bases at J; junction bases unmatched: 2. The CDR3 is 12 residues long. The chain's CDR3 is CASRRDRGEQYF. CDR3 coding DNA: TGTGCCAGCAGGAGGGACAGGGGCGAGCAGTACTTC.

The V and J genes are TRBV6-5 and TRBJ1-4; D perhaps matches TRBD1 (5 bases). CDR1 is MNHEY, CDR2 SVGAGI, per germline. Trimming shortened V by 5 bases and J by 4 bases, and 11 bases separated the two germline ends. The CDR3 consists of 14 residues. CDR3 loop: CASSRTPFNEKLFF. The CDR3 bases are TGTGCCAGCAGTCGGACACCATTTAATGAAAAACTGTTTTTT.

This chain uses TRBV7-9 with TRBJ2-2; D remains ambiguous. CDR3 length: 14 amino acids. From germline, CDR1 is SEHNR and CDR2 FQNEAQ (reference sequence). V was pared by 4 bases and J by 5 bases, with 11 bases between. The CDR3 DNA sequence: TGTGCCAGCAGCTCGACCACCCCAACCGGGGAGCTGTTTTTT. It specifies CASSSTTPTGELFF.

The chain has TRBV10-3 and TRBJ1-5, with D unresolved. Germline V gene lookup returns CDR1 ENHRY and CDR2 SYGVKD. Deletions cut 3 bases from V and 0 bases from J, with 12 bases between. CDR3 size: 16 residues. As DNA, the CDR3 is TGTGCCATCAGTGAAGAGGGCTTGTATAGCAATCAGCCCCAGCATTTT. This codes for CAISEEGLYSNQPQHF.

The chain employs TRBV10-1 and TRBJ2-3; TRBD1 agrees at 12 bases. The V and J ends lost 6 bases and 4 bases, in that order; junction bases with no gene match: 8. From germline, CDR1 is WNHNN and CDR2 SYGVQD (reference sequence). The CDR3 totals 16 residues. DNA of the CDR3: TGCGCCAGCAGACGCAAAGGGACAGGGGGCCCAGATACGCAGTATTTT. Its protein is CASRRKGTGGPDTQYF.

The CDR3 DNA sequence: TGTGCCAGCAGCTTACCGGACAGGACGAACACCGGGGAGCTGTTTTTT. It encodes CASSLPDRTNTGELFF. The J gene is TRBJ2-2, the V gene TRBV7-9; 7 nucleotides match TRBD1. The V gene's germline CDR1 is SEHNR and CDR2 FQNEAQ (reference sequence). This CDR3 is 16 amino acids long. The V gene end was trimmed by 2 bases and the J gene end by 0 bases; junction bases not matched to a gene: 3. Supplemented by reference TRBV7-9 and TRBJ2-2, the full variable domain reads DTGVSQNPRHKITKRGQNVTFRCDPISEHNRLYWYRQTLGQGPEFLTYFQNEAQLEKSRLLSDRFSAERPKGSFSTLEIQRTEQGDSAMYLCASSLPDRTNTGELFFGEGSRLTVL.

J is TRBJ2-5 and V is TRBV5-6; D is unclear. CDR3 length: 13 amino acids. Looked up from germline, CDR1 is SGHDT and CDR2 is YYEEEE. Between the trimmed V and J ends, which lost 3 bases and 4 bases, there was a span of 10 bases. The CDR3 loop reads CASSYGLRETQYF. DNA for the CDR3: TGTGCCAGCAGCTACGGGTTGCGAGAGACCCAGTACTTC.

The CDR3 reads CSADRAGEQYF. The CDR3 DNA is TGCAGCGCGGACAGGGCGGGCGAGCAGTACTTC. The V call is TRBV29-1, the J call TRBJ2-7; 8 positions agree with TRBD1. The V gene end was trimmed by 7 bases and the J gene end by 6 bases; junction bases not matched to a gene: 5. Germline V CDR1 and CDR2: SQVTM, ANQGSEA. The CDR3 has 11 residues.

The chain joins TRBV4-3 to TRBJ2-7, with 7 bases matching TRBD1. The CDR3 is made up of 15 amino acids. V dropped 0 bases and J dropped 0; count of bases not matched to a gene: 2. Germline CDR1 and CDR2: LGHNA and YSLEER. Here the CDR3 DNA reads TGCGCCAGCAGCCAAGAGGGGACAGTCTCCTACGAGCAGTACTTC. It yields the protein CASSQEGTVSYEQYF.

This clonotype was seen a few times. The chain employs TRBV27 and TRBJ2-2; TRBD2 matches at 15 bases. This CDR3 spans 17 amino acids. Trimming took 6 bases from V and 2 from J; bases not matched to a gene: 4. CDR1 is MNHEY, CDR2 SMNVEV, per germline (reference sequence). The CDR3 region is CASREGLAGGNTGELFF. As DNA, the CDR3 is TGTGCCAGCAGGGAGGGACTAGCGGGGGGAAACACCGGGGAGCTGTTTTTT.

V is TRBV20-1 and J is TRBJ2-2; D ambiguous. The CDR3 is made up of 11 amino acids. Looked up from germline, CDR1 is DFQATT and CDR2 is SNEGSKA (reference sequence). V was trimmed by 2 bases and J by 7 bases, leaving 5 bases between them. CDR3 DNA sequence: TGCAGTGCTAGATCGTACGGGGAGCTGTTTTTT. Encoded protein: CSARSYGELFF.